The clone carrying this T cell receptor (beta chain) showed up many times. Primers used in a second PCR of roughly 7 to 11 cycles were a sample-barcoded 5' primer and a J-beta primer mix. MiXCR, run by TCRdb on the 5' RACE reads, gives a single entry per CDR3 protein. The repertoire has about 1.7 million distinct CDR3 sequences, about 28% of them found once; the top ten carry around 7.7%. These data come from a study of blood T cells in healthy people across ages. Germline-derived CDR1 and CDR2 are SQVTM and ANQGSEA. The CDR3 contains 12 residues. The sequenced sample was blood. This sequence joins TRBV29-1 and TRBJ2-4, with TRBD2 matching over 10 bases. The J call could be wrong; TRBJ2-5 is a better fit for the DNA end. This TCR was recovered from a woman in her twenties or thirties in good health. The CDR3 spells CSVSSGGETQYF. Written as DNA, the CDR3 is TGCAGCGTTTCTAGCGGGGGAGAGACCCAGTACTTC.